This T cell receptor beta chain was identified in a study of T cell changes during pregnancy in multiple sclerosis. Data came from immunoSEQ multiplex PCR; TCRdb stores just in-frame clones and leaves some out. This table has tens of thousands of clones, roughly 92% appearing once. This CDR3 is built from 14 residues. The V end was cut by 0 bases, the J end by 6 bases, with 10 bases between. Germline V CDR1 and CDR2: KGHSH, LQKENI. The receptor was derived from a female donor in good health, enrolled as a control in a pregnancy study. The genes are TRBV18 and TRBJ2-3; D may be TRBD2 (6 bases). The material was peripheral blood, obtained after pregnancy. CDR3 bases: TGTGCCAGCTCACCACCGGCAGGAGGGGATACGCAGTATTTT. This gives the protein CASSPPAGGDTQYF.